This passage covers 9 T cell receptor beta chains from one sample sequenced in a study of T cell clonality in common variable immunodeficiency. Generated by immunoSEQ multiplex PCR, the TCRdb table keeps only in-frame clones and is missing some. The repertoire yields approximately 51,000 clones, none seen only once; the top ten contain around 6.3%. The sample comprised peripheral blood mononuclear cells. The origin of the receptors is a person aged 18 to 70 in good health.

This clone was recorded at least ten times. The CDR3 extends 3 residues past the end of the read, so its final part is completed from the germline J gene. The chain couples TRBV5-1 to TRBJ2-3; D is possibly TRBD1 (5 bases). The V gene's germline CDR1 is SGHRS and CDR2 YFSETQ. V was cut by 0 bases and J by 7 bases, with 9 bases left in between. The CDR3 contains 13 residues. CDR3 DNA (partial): TGCGCCAGCAGCTTGGGGGGCAGGAATACG. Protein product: CASSLGGRNT. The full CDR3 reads CASSLGGRNTQYF.

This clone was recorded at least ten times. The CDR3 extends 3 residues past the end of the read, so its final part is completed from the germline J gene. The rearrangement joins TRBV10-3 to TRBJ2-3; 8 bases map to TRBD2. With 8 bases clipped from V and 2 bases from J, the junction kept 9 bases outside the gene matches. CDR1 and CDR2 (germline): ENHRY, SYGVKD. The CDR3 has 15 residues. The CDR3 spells CAIRGGPKSTDTQYF. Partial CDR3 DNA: TGTGCCATCCGGGGGGGGCCCAAGTCCACAGATACG.

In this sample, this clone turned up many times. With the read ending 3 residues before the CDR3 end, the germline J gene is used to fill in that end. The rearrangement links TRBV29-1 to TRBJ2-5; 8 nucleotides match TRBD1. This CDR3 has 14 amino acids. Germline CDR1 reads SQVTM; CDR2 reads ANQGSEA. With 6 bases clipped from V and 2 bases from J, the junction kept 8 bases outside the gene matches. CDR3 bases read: TGCAGCGTCCGGCGCAGGGGGCCACAAGAGACC. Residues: CSVRRRGPQET. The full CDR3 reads CSVRRRGPQETQYF.

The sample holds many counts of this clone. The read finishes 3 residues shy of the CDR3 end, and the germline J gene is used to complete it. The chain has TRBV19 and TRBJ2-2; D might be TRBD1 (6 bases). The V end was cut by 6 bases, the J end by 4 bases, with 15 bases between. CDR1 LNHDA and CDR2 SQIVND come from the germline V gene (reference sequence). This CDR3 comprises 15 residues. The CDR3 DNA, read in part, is TGTGCCAGTAGGATCGACAGGTCGGGCACCGGGGAG. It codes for CASRIDRSGTGE. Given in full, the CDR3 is CASRIDRSGTGELFF.

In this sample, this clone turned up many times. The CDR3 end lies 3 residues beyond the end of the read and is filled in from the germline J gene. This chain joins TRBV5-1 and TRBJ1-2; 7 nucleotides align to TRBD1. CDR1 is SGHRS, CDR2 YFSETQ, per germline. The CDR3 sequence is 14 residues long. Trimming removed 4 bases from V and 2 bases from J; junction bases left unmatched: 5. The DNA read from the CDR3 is TGCGCCAGCAGCCGAGGGGGCGAGAACTATGGC. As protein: CASSRGGENYG. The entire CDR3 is CASSRGGENYGYTF.

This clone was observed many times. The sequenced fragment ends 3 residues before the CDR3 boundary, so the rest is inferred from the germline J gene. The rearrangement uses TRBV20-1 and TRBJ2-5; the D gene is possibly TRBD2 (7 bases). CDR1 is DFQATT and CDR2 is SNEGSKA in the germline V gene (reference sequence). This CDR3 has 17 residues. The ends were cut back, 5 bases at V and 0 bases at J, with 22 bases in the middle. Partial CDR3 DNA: TGCAGTGCTTCTACTTTCGCGGGGGCCGTATACCAAGAGACC. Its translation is CSASTFAGAVYQET. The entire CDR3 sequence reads CSASTFAGAVYQETQYF.

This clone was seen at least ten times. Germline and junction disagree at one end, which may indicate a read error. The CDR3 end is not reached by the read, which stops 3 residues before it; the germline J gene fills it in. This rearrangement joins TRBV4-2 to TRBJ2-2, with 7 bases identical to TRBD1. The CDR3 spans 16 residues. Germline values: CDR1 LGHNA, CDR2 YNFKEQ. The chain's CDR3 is CASSQLDRVATGELFF. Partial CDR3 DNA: TGCGCCAGCAGCCAATTAGACAGGGTGGCCACCGGGGAG.

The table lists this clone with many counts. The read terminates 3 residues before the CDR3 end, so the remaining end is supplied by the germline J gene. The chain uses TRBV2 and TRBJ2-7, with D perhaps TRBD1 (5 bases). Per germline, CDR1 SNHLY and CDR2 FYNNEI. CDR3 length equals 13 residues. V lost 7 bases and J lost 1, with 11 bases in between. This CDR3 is CASTQDISYEQYF. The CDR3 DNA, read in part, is TGTGCCAGCACACAGGATATATCCTACGAG.

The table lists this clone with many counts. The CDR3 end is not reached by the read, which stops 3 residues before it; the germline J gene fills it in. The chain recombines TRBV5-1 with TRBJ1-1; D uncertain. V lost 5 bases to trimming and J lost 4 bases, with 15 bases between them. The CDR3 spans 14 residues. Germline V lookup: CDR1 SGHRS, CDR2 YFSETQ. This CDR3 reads CASSSARLGTEAFF. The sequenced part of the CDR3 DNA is TGCGCCAGCAGTTCCGCTAGGCTTGGCACTGAA.